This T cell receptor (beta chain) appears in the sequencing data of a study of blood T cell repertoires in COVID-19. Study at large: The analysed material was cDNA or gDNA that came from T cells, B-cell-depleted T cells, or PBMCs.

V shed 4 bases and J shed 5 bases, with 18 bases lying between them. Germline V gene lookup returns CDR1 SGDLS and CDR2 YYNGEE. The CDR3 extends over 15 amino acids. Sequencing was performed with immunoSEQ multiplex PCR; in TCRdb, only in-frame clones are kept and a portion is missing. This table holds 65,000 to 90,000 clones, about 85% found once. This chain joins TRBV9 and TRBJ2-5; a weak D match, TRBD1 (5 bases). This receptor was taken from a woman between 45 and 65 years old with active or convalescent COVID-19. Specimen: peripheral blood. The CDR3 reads CASSFSPQGRETQYF. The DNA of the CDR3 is TGTGCCAGCAGCTTCTCCCCCCAGGGCCGGGAGACCCAGTACTTC. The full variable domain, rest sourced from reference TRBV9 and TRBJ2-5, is DSGVTQTPKHLITATGQRVTLRCSPRSGDLSVYWYQQSLDQGLQFLIQYYNGEERAKGNILERFSAQQFPDLHSELNLSSLELGDSALYFCASSFSPQGRETQYFGPGTRLLVL.